Each of the 8 T cell receptor beta chains below was sequenced from the same sample in a study of T cell responses to AZD1222 COVID-19 vaccine. Sequencing used immunoSEQ multiplex PCR; TCRdb keeps in-frame clones, though not all of them. Counted here are around 60,000 clones, around 81% occurring once; the ten biggest clones make up approximately 26%. Source: peripheral blood, taken 28 days after the second AZD1222 dose. The receptor set was obtained from an adult who received the AZD1222 COVID-19 vaccine.

The chain has TRBV6-2 or TRBV6-3 and TRBJ2-7, with D hard to call. Deletions cut 9 bases from V and 2 bases from J, with 11 bases between. Germline V gives CDR1 MNHEY, CDR2 SVGEGT. The CDR3 is made up of 12 amino acids. CDR3 in DNA: TGTGCCAGTAGTCGGGTCACCTACGAGCAGTACTTC. Translation: CASSRVTYEQYF.

This clone occurred once. This chain joins TRBV9 and TRBJ2-6, with D maybe TRBD2 (6 bases). Germline V gene sequence: CDR1 SGDLS, CDR2 YYNGEE. CDR3 length: 16 residues. Trimming cost V 0 bases and J 2 bases, with 9 bases left between them. The CDR3 loop is CASSVVPGAGANVLTF. For the CDR3, the DNA is TGTGCCAGCAGCGTAGTTCCGGGGGCTGGGGCCAACGTCCTGACTTTC. Full variable domain (rest looked up from reference TRBV9 and TRBJ2-6): DSGVTQTPKHLITATGQRVTLRCSPRSGDLSVYWYQQSLDQGLQFLIQYYNGEERAKGNILERFSAQQFPDLHSELNLSSLELGDSALYFCASSVVPGAGANVLTFGAGSRLTVL.

The rearrangement joins TRBV5-6 to TRBJ2-7, with 8 bases fitting TRBD1. Germline lookup yields CDR1 SGHDT and CDR2 YYEEEE. The CDR3 has 14 residues. J gave up 6 bases and V 0 bases, and 5 bases lay outside the gene matches. DNA for the CDR3: TGTGCCAGCAGCTTGGCCGGGACAGGTTTCGAGCAGTACTTC. This sequence encodes CASSLAGTGFEQYF.

The chain recombines TRBV7-2 with TRBJ2-1; 9 bases map to TRBD1. CDR3 length: 16 amino acids. The V and J ends lost 5 bases and 4 bases, in that order; junction bases with no gene match: 9. Germline V gives CDR1 SGHTA, CDR2 FQGNSA. The CDR3 DNA follows: TGTGCCAGCAGCACGTCCGGGACAGGGCAGTACAATGAGCAGTTCTTC. Its translation: CASSTSGTGQYNEQFF.

The J gene is TRBJ1-2, the V gene TRBV5-4, with a tentative D call TRBD1 (5 bases). The V gene's germline CDR1 is SGHNT and CDR2 YYREEE (reference sequence). The CDR3 is 13 residues long. Trimming removed 4 bases at V and 8 bases at J, with 15 bases between. For the CDR3, the DNA is TGTGCCAGCAGCGATGGGGGATATCGAGGCTACACCTTC. Protein sequence: CASSDGGYRGYTF.

This rearrangement joins TRBV5-1 to TRBJ2-1, with 10 positions matching TRBD2. CDR1 and CDR2 from the germline V gene are SGHRS and YFSETQ. After removal of 3 bases from V and 4 bases from J, the junction contained 4 bases not matched to a gene. The CDR3 is 15 residues long. The CDR3 DNA follows: TGCGCCAGCAGCTCCAGGACTAGCGGTTACAATGAGCAGTTCTTC. Its protein product is CASSSRTSGYNEQFF.

V and J are TRBV4-1 and TRBJ1-1; no clear D. Germline loops: CDR1 MGHRA, CDR2 YSYEKL. CDR3 length: 14 amino acids. Trimming took off 5 bases at V and 5 bases at J, with 15 bases between the two ends. The CDR3, as DNA: TGCGCCAGCAGCGCTCCGACCCGAGGAACTGAAGCTTTCTTT. Its translation: CASSAPTRGTEAFF.

V and J are TRBV6-5 and TRBJ2-1; 9 positions agree with TRBD1. Germline-derived CDR1 and CDR2 are MNHEY and SVGAGI. Trimming removed 6 bases from V and 7 bases from J; junction bases left unmatched: 10. CDR3 length: 15 residues. The CDR3 sequence: CASSSGQGHLNEQFF. The DNA for the CDR3 is TGTGCCAGCAGCTCCGGACAGGGGCATCTTAATGAGCAGTTCTTC.